Presented here are 23 T cell receptor beta chains from one specimen sequenced in a study of T-cell reconstitution after alpha-beta-depleted transplantation in children. Unique molecular identifiers tagged the TCRbeta library. TCRdb analysed the PCR reads with MiXCR anew, one entry per CDR3 protein. The table has 500,000 to 600,000 distinct CDR3 sequences, approximately 30% seen once; the top ten hold 35% to 40%. Specimen: PBMCs, collected before TCRalphabeta/CD19-depleted stem cell transplant. The origin of the receptors is a boy under three years old with Wiskott-Aldrich syndrome, due to receive a stem cell transplant.

This clonotype showed up just once. The chain couples TRBV12-3 or TRBV12-4 to TRBJ1-2, with TRBD1 as a possible D gene (6 bases). V was trimmed by 3 bases and J by 8 bases, leaving 22 bases between them. The CDR3 covers 16 residues. The CDR3 loop reads CASSFLDAGAGGGYTF. As DNA, the CDR3 is TGTGCCAGCAGTTTTTTGGACGCAGGGGCAGGAGGCGGCTACACCTTC.

The rearrangement links TRBV18 to TRBJ2-1, with D possibly matching TRBD1 (5 bases). Germline-derived CDR1 and CDR2 are KGHSH and LQKENI. This CDR3 contains 16 residues. The V end was cut by 3 bases, the J end by 6 bases, with 18 bases between. The CDR3 DNA reads TGTGCCAGCTCACCTAGCCCCGGAAGGGGCGTCAATGAGCAGTTCTTC. Its translation: CASSPSPGRGVNEQFF.

DNA for the CDR3: TGTGCCAGCAGCCAAGATCTAGTCTCCCCCTACAATGAGCAGTTCTTC. This codes for CASSQDLVSPYNEQFF. The chain uses TRBV4-2 and TRBJ2-1; D is unresolved. V was pared by 0 bases and J by 2 bases, with 11 bases between. The V gene's germline CDR1 is LGHNA and CDR2 YNFKEQ. CDR3 length: 16 residues.

V gene TRBV5-5 combines with J gene TRBJ1-1; D uncertain. CDR1 and CDR2 (germline): SGHKS, YYEKEE (reference sequence). The V gene lost 0 bases and the J gene lost 5 bases, with 8 bases spanning the gap. The CDR3 is 13 amino acids. In nucleotides, the CDR3 is TGTGCCAGCAGCTTGGTATTGAGAACTGAAGCTTTCTTT. Protein product: CASSLVLRTEAFF.

This clonotype has more than one count but fewer than ten. The chain combines TRBV11-2 with TRBJ2-4; 9 bases are shared with TRBD1. CDR1 and CDR2 from the germline V gene are SGHAT and FQNNGV. The CDR3 spans 14 residues. Trimming at V came to 5 bases and at J to 4 bases, leaving 3 bases not matched to a gene. The CDR3 region has the DNA TGTGCCAGCAGCGCCGGGACAGGGAAAAACATTCAGTACTTC. It yields the protein CASSAGTGKNIQYF.

V is TRBV5-1 and J is TRBJ2-5, with D perhaps TRBD1 (6 bases). Germline CDR1 is SGHRS and CDR2 is YFSETQ. The CDR3 extends over 16 amino acids. Between the trimmed V and J ends, which lost 2 bases and 5 bases, there was a span of 19 bases. The CDR3 here is CASSLSSRGTRETQYF. The CDR3 coding sequence is TGCGCCAGCAGCTTATCCTCCAGGGGAACGCGGGAGACCCAGTACTTC.

This clonotype turned up a few times. The gene calls are TRBV28 and TRBJ2-7; 10 bases are a match to TRBD2. CDR1 is MDHEN and CDR2 is SYDVKM in the germline V gene. The V gene end was trimmed by 5 bases and the J gene end by 2 bases; junction bases not matched to a gene: 9. The CDR3 length is 16 residues. The CDR3 here is CASSPRLAGKTYEQYF. CDR3 bases: TGTGCCAGCAGTCCCCGACTAGCGGGCAAAACCTACGAGCAGTACTTC.

The chain joins TRBV11-2 to TRBJ2-3; unclear D gene. This CDR3 spans 16 amino acids. Germline V CDR1 and CDR2: SGHAT, FQNNGV. V was cut by 0 bases and J by 0 bases, with 10 bases left in between. CDR3 loop: CASSLEPAPSTDTQYF. For the CDR3, the DNA is TGTGCCAGCAGCTTAGAGCCAGCGCCGAGCACAGATACGCAGTATTTT.

This clonotype was seen more than once but under ten times. The genes are TRBV9 and TRBJ2-7, with D maybe TRBD1 (5 bases). This CDR3 region has 15 residues. Germline V CDR1 and CDR2: SGDLS, YYNGEE. V was shortened by 0 bases and J by 2 bases, with 12 bases between the two germline ends. The CDR3 DNA follows: TGTGCCAGCAGCGTAGAAGAAGGGGCCGCCTACGAGCAGTACTTC. Translated: CASSVEEGAAYEQYF. Variable domain in full (rest from reference TRBV9 and TRBJ2-7): DSGVTQTPKHLITATGQRVTLRCSPRSGDLSVYWYQQSLDQGLQFLIQYYNGEERAKGNILERFSAQQFPDLHSELNLSSLELGDSALYFCASSVEEGAAYEQYFGPGTRLTVT.

This clonotype was counted only a few times. The chain is built from TRBV20-1 and TRBJ1-2; D is undetermined. Germline loops: CDR1 DFQATT, CDR2 SNEGSKA (reference sequence). The CDR3 totals 15 residues. V dropped 2 bases and J dropped 0 bases, with 13 bases sitting between them. DNA for the CDR3: TGCAGTGCTAGACCTCAAGGATACCCTAACTATGGCTACACCTTC. This gives the protein CSARPQGYPNYGYTF.

This clonotype occurred a few times. The CDR3 sequence: CASSLVAGKAFF. CDR3 nucleotide sequence: TGTGCCAGCAGTTTAGTGGCAGGGAAAGCTTTCTTT. The genes are TRBV27 and TRBJ1-1; possibly TRBD1 for D (5 bases). Germline V gene sequence: CDR1 MNHEY, CDR2 SMNVEV (reference sequence). V lost 2 bases to trimming and J lost 9 bases, with 10 bases between them. The length of the CDR3 is 12 residues.

The V gene is TRBV20-1, the J gene TRBJ2-3; TRBD2 matches at 16 bases. This CDR3 region has 15 residues. CDR1 and CDR2 (germline): DFQATT, SNEGSKA (reference sequence). The CDR3 sequence is CTPGLAGGGPDTQYF. In DNA, the CDR3 is TGCACACCGGGACTAGCGGGAGGGGGCCCAGATACGCAGTATTTT.

V gene TRBV12-3 or TRBV12-4 combines with J gene TRBJ1-1; D not resolved. The CDR3 loop spans 14 amino acids. V dropped 2 bases and J dropped 0 bases, with 7 bases sitting between them. CDR3 sequence: CASSLPDMNTEAFF. In DNA form, the CDR3 reads TGTGCCAGCAGTTTACCTGATATGAACACTGAAGCTTTCTTT.

The chain employs TRBV12-3 or TRBV12-4 and TRBJ2-5; 8 nucleotides align to TRBD2. The CDR3 consists of 14 residues. With V trimmed by 7 bases and J by 5 bases, 9 bases remained unmatched. The CDR3 nucleotides are TGTGCCAGCAAAACGGGAGGGAAGGGGGAGACCCAGTACTTC. It is translated as CASKTGGKGETQYF.

This clonotype has more than one count but fewer than ten. The chain carries TRBV5-1 and TRBJ2-5; D is unresolved. This CDR3 spans 15 amino acids. Germline CDR1 is SGHRS and CDR2 is YFSETQ. Trimming took 2 bases from V and 2 from J, leaving 13 bases between them. The chain's CDR3 is CASSFVPRRQETQYF. The CDR3 DNA reads as TGCGCCAGCAGCTTCGTCCCCCGACGGCAAGAGACCCAGTACTTC.

This CDR3 is CASSPKPSGFAGELFF. The CDR3 coding sequence is TGTGCCAGCAGTCCAAAGCCTAGCGGGTTTGCCGGGGAGCTGTTTTTT. The rearrangement links TRBV27 to TRBJ2-2, with 8 bases fitting TRBD2. CDR3 length equals 16 residues. The germline gives CDR1 MNHEY, CDR2 SMNVEV (reference sequence). The junction had 11 bases not matched to a gene; V was cut back by 5 bases and J by 6 bases.

This clonotype has only a few counts. V is TRBV2 and J is TRBJ1-4, with no clear D. The CDR3 extends over 14 amino acids. Between the trimmed V and J ends, which lost 6 bases and 4 bases, there was a span of 12 bases. Looked up from germline, CDR1 is SNHLY and CDR2 is FYNNEI. This CDR3 is CASSRREGNEKLFF. CDR3 nucleotide sequence: TGTGCCAGCAGCCGCCGGGAGGGTAATGAAAAACTGTTTTTT.

This clonotype was picked up a small number of times. The chain is built from TRBV18 and TRBJ1-5; the D is unclear. The CDR3 extends over 13 amino acids. The V gene lost 4 bases and the J gene lost 5 bases, with 9 bases spanning the gap. The germline V gene has CDR1 KGHSH and CDR2 LQKENI. CDR3 in DNA: TGTGCCAGCTCACTGTGGGCCGATCAGCCCCAGCATTTT. This translates into CASSLWADQPQHF.

V is TRBV3-1 and J is TRBJ1-5; 9 nucleotides line up with TRBD1. V trimming: 10 bases; J trimming: 0 bases; junction bases outside the gene matches: 19. Looked up from germline, CDR1 is LGHDT and CDR2 is YNNKEL (reference sequence). The CDR3 spans 19 residues. CDR3 coding DNA: TGTGCCATCAGTTTAGACAAGGGTTGGACAGGGGTTAGCAATCAGCCCCAGCATTTT. Translating it yields CAISLDKGWTGVSNQPQHF.

The V gene is TRBV12-3 or TRBV12-4, the J gene TRBJ1-3, with TRBD1 matching 12 bases. Losses at the gene ends were 7 bases for V and 2 bases for J; bases not matched to a gene: 6. The CDR3 sequence is 16 residues long. CDR3 DNA sequence: TGTGCCAGCAATTACGGGACAGGGGGCACTGGAAACACCATATATTTT. Protein sequence: CASNYGTGGTGNTIYF.

The table lists this clonotype with a few counts. The chain recombines TRBV5-1 with TRBJ2-1; D not resolved. The CDR3 sequence is 13 residues long. Deletions cut 4 bases from V and 6 bases from J, with 11 bases between. Germline CDR1 reads SGHRS; CDR2 reads YFSETQ. CDR3 amino acids: CASSPKVPNEQFF. In DNA, the CDR3 is TGCGCCAGCAGCCCCAAGGTGCCCAATGAGCAGTTCTTC.

The DNA for the CDR3 is TGTGCCAGCGGCCCCCGGGGGCTTGGCTACACCTTC. It codes for CASGPRGLGYTF. This chain connects TRBV7-8 to TRBJ1-2; maybe TRBD1 (6 bases). Trimming took off 8 bases at V and 7 bases at J, with 14 bases between the two ends. This CDR3 region has 12 residues. Germline lookup yields CDR1 SGHVS and CDR2 FQNEAQ.

The V gene is TRBV20-1, the J gene TRBJ2-3, with 10 nucleotides matching TRBD1. V trimming: 3 bases; J trimming: 3 bases; junction bases outside the gene matches: 18. The CDR3 sequence is 19 residues long. Germline V CDR1 and CDR2: DFQATT, SNEGSKA (reference sequence). CDR3 in amino acids: CSASSFSSTGGILTDTQYF. Here the CDR3 DNA reads TGCAGTGCTAGTAGTTTTAGTTCGACAGGGGGCATTTTAACAGATACGCAGTATTTT.